The 13 T cell receptor beta chains listed next were all sequenced from one sample in a study of siplizumab effects on memory and regulatory T cells. Produced via immunoSEQ multiplex PCR; TCRdb's table is partial and in-frame only. The sample shows 65,000 to 90,000 clones, around 93% of them seen only once. Material: CD8+ T cells sorted from blood. These receptor sequences come from a human donor in good health.

Regarding this clone: Other DNA sequences within the sample encode an identical CDR3. The chain links TRBV9 to TRBJ2-2; D remains ambiguous. Germline V lookup: CDR1 SGDLS, CDR2 YYNGEE. The germline V and J ends were trimmed by 0 bases and 8 bases, with 5 bases remaining between them. The CDR3 contains 12 residues. The CDR3 protein is CASSVGGGELFF. The CDR3 DNA follows: TGTGCCAGCAGCGTAGGGGGTGGGGAGCTGTTTTTT.

V and J are TRBV6-4 and TRBJ2-1; D not certain. Germline loops: CDR1 MRHNA, CDR2 SNTAGT. The germline V and J ends were trimmed by 6 bases and 5 bases, with 11 bases remaining between them. The CDR3 is 13 amino acids. CDR3 nucleotide sequence: TGTGCCAGCAGCGGCGACCGACACAATGAGCAGTTCTTC. This gives the protein CASSGDRHNEQFF.

V is TRBV11-2 and J is TRBJ2-5; either TRBD1 or TRBD2 may supply D (5 bases each). The DNA matches TRBJ2-7 better at its end, which makes the J call doubtful. CDR1 and CDR2 (germline): SGHAT, FQNNGV. The CDR3 length is 15 residues. CDR3 DNA: TGTGCCAGCAGCTTAGGAGGGGACCCCTCCTACGAGCAGTACTTC. Its protein product is CASSLGGDPSYEQYF.

The V call is TRBV14, the J call TRBJ2-1; 14 bases line up with TRBD2. Germline loops: CDR1 SGHDN, CDR2 FVKESK. V lost 1 base and J lost 0; bases outside the gene matches: 5. The CDR3 contains 19 residues. DNA of the CDR3: TGTGCCAGCAGCCAAGGACTAGCGGGGGGGTCGAGCTCCTACAATGAGCAGTTCTTC. Translated, it gives CASSQGLAGGSSSYNEQFF.

V usage is TRBV7-3 and J usage is TRBJ2-1; possible D gene TRBD1, 5 bases. The length of the CDR3 is 13 residues. Per the germline V gene, CDR1 is SGHTA and CDR2 is FQGTGA. Trimming stripped 0 bases from V and 8 bases from J, with 8 bases between. The CDR3 DNA reads as TGTGCCAGCAGCTTAACTCAGGGCGATGAGCAGTTCTTC. This codes for CASSLTQGDEQFF.

The rearrangement links TRBV12-5 to TRBJ1-5; D gene uncertain. The length of the CDR3 is 14 residues. The ends were cut back, 11 bases at V and 0 bases at J, with 14 bases in the middle. The germline V gene encodes CDR1 LGHNT and CDR2 FRNRAP. The chain's CDR3 is CASKVDTSNQPQHF. DNA of the CDR3: TGTGCTTCGAAGGTCGACACTAGCAATCAGCCCCAGCATTTT.

The chain has TRBV5-1 and TRBJ2-3; TRBD2 matches at 10 bases. After removal of 0 bases from V and 1 base from J, the junction contained 8 bases not matched to a gene. Germline-derived CDR1 and CDR2 are SGHRS and YFSETQ. This CDR3 contains 18 residues. In DNA, the CDR3 is TGCGCCAGCAGCTTGGAGGCTAGCGGGGGTTGGGGCACAGATACGCAGTATTTT. It is translated as CASSLEASGGWGTDTQYF. Variable domain in full (rest from reference TRBV5-1 and TRBJ2-3): KAGVTQTPRYLIKTRGQQVTLSCSPISGHRSVSWYQQTPGQGLQFLFEYFSETQRNKGNFPGRFSGRQFSNSRSEMNVSTLELGDSALYLCASSLEASGGWGTDTQYFGPGTRLTVL.

The J gene is TRBJ2-7, the V gene TRBV5-5; possibly TRBD1 for D (6 bases). There are 15 residues in the CDR3. Looked up from germline, CDR1 is SGHKS and CDR2 is YYEKEE (reference sequence). The germline V and J ends were trimmed by 0 bases and 4 bases, with 14 bases remaining between them. The CDR3 loop reads CASSLEGRGSYEQYF. The CDR3 DNA is TGTGCCAGCAGCTTGGAGGGCAGGGGAAGTTACGAGCAGTACTTC.

The chain recombines TRBV4-1 with TRBJ1-1; D call uncertain. V gave up 4 bases and J gave up 0 bases, with 12 bases separating them. Germline assignment: CDR1 MGHRA and CDR2 YSYEKL. CDR3 size: 15 residues. CDR3 protein: CASSPQAQLNTEAFF. The DNA for the CDR3 is TGCGCCAGCAGCCCCCAGGCACAGCTGAACACTGAAGCTTTCTTT.

About this clone itself: Other DNA sequences of this sample code for an identical CDR3. V is TRBV5-1 and J is TRBJ2-5; TRBD1 matches at 11 bases. Germline CDR1 SGHRS, CDR2 YFSETQ. The CDR3 extends over 15 amino acids. Germline trimming cut 4 bases from V and 4 bases from J; bases unmatched to any gene: 6. The CDR3 DNA sequence: TGCGCCAGCAGCACCGGGACAGGGGGGTCAGAGACCCAGTACTTC. Translation: CASSTGTGGSETQYF.

The chain is built from TRBV7-9 and TRBJ2-5, with D tentatively TRBD2 (7 bases). Trimming removed 5 bases at V and 2 bases at J, with 18 bases between. Germline loops: CDR1 SEHNR, CDR2 FQNEAQ (reference sequence). The CDR3 runs to 16 residues. This chain's CDR3 is CASSPRLQGGQETQYF. In DNA form, the CDR3 reads TGTGCCAGCAGCCCCCGTCTACAGGGAGGGCAAGAGACCCAGTACTTC.

The chain recombines TRBV5-1 with TRBJ1-6; D remains ambiguous. Germline lookup yields CDR1 SGHRS and CDR2 YFSETQ. V shed 3 bases and J shed 9 bases, with 13 bases lying between them. CDR3 length: 14 amino acids. The CDR3 region is CASSSESVPSPLHF. CDR3 bases: TGCGCCAGCAGCTCGGAGAGCGTACCTTCACCCCTCCACTTT.

CDR3 coding DNA: TGTGCCAGCAGGCTTACTAGCGGGGGAGCCTACGAGCAGTACTTC. It yields the protein CASRLTSGGAYEQYF. The chain joins TRBV27 to TRBJ2-7; TRBD2 agrees at 11 bases. V shed 6 bases and J 2 bases; nucleotides not matched to a gene: 6. CDR3 length: 15 amino acids. Germline-derived CDR1 and CDR2 are MNHEY and SMNVEV (reference sequence).